This T cell receptor beta chain was profiled in a study of blood T cell repertoires in COVID-19. Study-level information: COVID-19 samples from acute and convalescent phases originated in the United States, Italy and Spain. The analysed material was cDNA or gDNA that came from T cells, B-cell-depleted T cells, or PBMCs.

The germline gives CDR1 MGHRA, CDR2 YSYEKL. Trimming took off 4 bases at V and 2 bases at J, with 15 bases between the two ends. The CDR3 totals 16 residues. How the authors handled the data: Amplification from reference gene primers served as the basis for estimated nucleated cell counts. Method: immunoSEQ multiplex PCR; TCRdb's copy keeps in-frame clones and lacks some. Clone size and the V and J calls come from that table; the DNA yielded D and trimming. The table lists 75,000 to 95,000 clones, about four fifths of them singletons. The sequenced material came from peripheral blood. This chain links TRBV4-1 with TRBJ2-1, with D possibly TRBD1 on 5 matching bases. This clonotype was sampled from a woman in her forties with active or convalescent COVID-19. In DNA, the CDR3 is TGCGCCAGCAGCCCCGTTGGACAAGCCGCCTACAATGAGCAGTTCTTC. Its translation is CASSPVGQAAYNEQFF.